Detailed here is one TCR beta chain. The data stem from a study of T cells after yellow fever vaccination. The study made its TCR cDNA through 5'RACE template switching. That step introduced a universal primer site along with UMIs. TCRdb analysed the 5' RACE reads with MiXCR anew, one entry per CDR3 protein. The repertoire holds some 220,000 distinct CDR3 sequences, with 3% to 4% as singletons. The CDR3 length is 15 residues. In germline, CDR1 is SGHTA, CDR2 FQGNSA. The ends were cut back, 5 bases at V and 6 bases at J, with 18 bases in the middle. The chain uses TRBV7-2 and TRBJ2-3; D is unclear. This clonotype was obtained from a young man who received the YFV17D yellow fever vaccine. The starting material was CD4+ T cells sorted from PBMCs, obtained 10 days after the yellow fever booster vaccination. The CDR3 region is CASSPLNPRVDTQYF. In DNA, the CDR3 is TGTGCCAGCAGCCCCTTAAACCCCCGGGTCGATACGCAGTATTTT.